This section outlines one TCR beta chain sequence together with its context. Genomic DNA, serving as template, underwent TCR beta VDJ and CDR3 profiling. One entry per CDR3 protein, called by TCRdb with MiXCR from the reads. The profile shows roughly 200,000 distinct CDR3 sequences, 65% of them singletons. This sample was included in a study of CD8+CD57+ T cells in acquired aplastic anemia. Sequencing was done on patients that had shown CD8+CD57+ cell expansion by flow cytometry. The sequenced sample consisted of sorted CD4+, CD8+, or CD8+CD57+ T cells (not recorded which) from PBMCs. The TCR was taken from a human donor with aplastic anemia.

The CDR3 DNA is TGTGCCAGCAGCTCTTTTACAGGCTTGAACACTGAAGCTTTCTTT. This gives the protein CASSSFTGLNTEAFF. The chain recombines TRBV7-2 with TRBJ1-1, with a weak D call TRBD1 (5 bases). The ends were cut back, 4 bases at V and 0 bases at J, with 12 bases in the middle. Germline lookup yields CDR1 SGHTA and CDR2 FQGNSA. The CDR3 length is 15 residues. Using reference TRBV7-2 and TRBJ1-1 for the parts outside the CDR3, the full variable domain is GAGVSQSPSNKVTEKGKDVELRCDPISGHTALYWYRQSLGQGLEFLIYFQGNSAPDKSGLPSDRFSAERTGGSVSTLTIQRTQQEDSAVYLCASSSFTGLNTEAFFGQGTRLTVV.